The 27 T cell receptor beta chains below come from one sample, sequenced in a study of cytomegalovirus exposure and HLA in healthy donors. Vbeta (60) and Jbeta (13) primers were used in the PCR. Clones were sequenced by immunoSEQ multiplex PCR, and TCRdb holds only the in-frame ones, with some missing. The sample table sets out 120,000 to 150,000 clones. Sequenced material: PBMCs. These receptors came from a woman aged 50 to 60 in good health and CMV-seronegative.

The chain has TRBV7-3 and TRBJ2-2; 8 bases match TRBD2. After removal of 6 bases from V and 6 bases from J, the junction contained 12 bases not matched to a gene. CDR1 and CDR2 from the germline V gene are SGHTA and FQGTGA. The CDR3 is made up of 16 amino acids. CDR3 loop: CASSLAGGDWAGELFF. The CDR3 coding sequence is TGTGCCAGCAGTCTCGCCGGGGGGGACTGGGCCGGGGAGCTGTTTTTT.

The CDR3 region is CASIIYSEAFF. CDR3 nucleotide sequence: TGTGCCAGTATTATCTACTCTGAAGCTTTCTTT. The V gene is TRBV19, the J gene TRBJ1-1; D call uncertain. Germline CDR1 LNHDA, CDR2 SQIVND (reference sequence). V lost 7 bases, J lost 6 bases, and 9 bases lay in between. The CDR3 contains 11 residues.

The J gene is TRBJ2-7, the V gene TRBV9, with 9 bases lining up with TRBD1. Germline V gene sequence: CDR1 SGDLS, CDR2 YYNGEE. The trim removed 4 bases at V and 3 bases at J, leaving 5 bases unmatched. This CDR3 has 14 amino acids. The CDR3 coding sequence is TGTGCCAGCAGCTCCGGGACAGGGTACTACGAGCAGTACTTC. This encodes CASSSGTGYYEQYF.

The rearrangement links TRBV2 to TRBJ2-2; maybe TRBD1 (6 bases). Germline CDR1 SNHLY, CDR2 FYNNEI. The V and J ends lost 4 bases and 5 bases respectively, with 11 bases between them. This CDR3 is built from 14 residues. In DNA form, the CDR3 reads TGTGCCAGCAGTGCTCCAAGGGGGACCGGGGAGCTGTTTTTT. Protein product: CASSAPRGTGELFF.

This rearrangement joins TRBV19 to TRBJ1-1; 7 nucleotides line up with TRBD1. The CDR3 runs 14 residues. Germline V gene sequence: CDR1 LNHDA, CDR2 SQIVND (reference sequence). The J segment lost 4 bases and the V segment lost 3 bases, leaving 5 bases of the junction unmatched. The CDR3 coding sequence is TGTGCCAGTAGTATCCCCGACAGGGTCACTGAAGCTTTCTTT. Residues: CASSIPDRVTEAFF. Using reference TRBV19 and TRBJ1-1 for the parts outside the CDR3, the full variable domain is DGGITQSPKYLFRKEGQNVTLSCEQNLNHDAMYWYRQDPGQGLRLIYYSQIVNDFQKGDIAEGYSVSREKKESFPLTVTSAQKNPTAFYLCASSIPDRVTEAFFGQGTRLTVV.

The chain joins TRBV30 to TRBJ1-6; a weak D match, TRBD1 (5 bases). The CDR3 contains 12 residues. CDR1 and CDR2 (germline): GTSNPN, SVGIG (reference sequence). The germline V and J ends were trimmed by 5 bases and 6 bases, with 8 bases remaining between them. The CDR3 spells CAWGDSNSPLHF. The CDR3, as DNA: TGTGCCTGGGGAGACAGTAATTCACCCCTCCACTTT.

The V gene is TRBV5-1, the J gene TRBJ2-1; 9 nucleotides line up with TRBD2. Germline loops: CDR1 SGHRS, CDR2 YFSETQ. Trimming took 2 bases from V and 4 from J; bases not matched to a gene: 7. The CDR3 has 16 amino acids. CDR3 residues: CASSLRLSGGYNEQFF. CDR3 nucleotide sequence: TGCGCCAGCAGCTTACGACTAAGCGGGGGGTACAATGAGCAGTTCTTC.

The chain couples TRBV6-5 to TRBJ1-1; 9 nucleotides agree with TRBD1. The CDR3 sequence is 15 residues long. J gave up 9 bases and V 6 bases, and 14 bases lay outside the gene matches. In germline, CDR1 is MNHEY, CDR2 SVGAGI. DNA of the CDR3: TGTGCCAGCAGATCACTTTCCGGGACAGGGAGCAAAGCTTTCTTT. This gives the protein CASRSLSGTGSKAFF.

CDR3 region: CAIHPDRAYEQYF. CDR3 nucleotide sequence: TGTGCCATACATCCAGACAGAGCCTACGAGCAGTACTTC. The V gene is TRBV10-3, the J gene TRBJ2-7, with D possibly being TRBD1 (5 bases). Per germline, CDR1 ENHRY and CDR2 SYGVKD. This CDR3 region has 13 residues. Trimming pared 9 bases from V and 2 bases from J, leaving 14 bases between.

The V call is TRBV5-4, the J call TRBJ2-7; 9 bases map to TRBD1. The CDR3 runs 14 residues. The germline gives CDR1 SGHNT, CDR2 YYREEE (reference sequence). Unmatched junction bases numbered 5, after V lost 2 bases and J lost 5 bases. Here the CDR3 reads CASSLDTGGHEQYF. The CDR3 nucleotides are TGTGCCAGCAGCTTAGACACAGGGGGCCACGAGCAGTACTTC. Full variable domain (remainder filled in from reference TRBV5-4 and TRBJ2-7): ETGVTQSPTHLIKTRGQQVTLRCSSQSGHNTVSWYQQALGQGPQFIFQYYREEENGRGNFPPRFSGLQFPNYSSELNVNALELDDSALYLCASSLDTGGHEQYFGPGTRLTVT.

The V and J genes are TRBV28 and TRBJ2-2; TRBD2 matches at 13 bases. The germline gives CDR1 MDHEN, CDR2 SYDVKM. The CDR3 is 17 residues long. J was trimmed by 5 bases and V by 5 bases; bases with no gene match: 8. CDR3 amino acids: CASSPARTSGSTGELFF. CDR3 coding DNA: TGTGCCAGCAGTCCCGCCCGGACTAGCGGGAGTACCGGGGAGCTGTTTTTT.

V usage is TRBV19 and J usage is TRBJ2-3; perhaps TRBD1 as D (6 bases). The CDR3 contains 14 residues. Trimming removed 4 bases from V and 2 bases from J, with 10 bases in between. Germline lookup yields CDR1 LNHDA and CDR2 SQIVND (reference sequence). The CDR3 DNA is TGTGCCAGTAGTAAGCAGGGGATCACAGATACGCAGTATTTT. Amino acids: CASSKQGITDTQYF.

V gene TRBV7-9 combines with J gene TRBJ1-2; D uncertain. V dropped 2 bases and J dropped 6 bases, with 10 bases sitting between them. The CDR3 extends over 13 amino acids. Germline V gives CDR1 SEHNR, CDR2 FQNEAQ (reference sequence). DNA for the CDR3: TGTGCCAGCAGCTTACTGGGTAGCCATGGCTACACCTTC. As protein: CASSLLGSHGYTF.

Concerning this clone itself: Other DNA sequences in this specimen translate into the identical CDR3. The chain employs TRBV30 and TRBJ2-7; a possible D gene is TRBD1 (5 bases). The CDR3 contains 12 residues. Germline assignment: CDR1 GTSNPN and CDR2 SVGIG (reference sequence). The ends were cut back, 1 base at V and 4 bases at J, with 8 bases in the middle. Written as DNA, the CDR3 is TGTGCCTGGAGTGCGCAGGGTTACGAGCAGTACTTC. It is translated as CAWSAQGYEQYF.

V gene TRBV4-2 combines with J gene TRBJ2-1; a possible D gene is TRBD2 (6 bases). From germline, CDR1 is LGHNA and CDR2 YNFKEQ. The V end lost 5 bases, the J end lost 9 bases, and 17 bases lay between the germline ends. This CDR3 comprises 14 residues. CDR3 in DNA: TGTGCCAGCAGCGGCGGGGAGGTACCTATTGAGCAGTTCTTC. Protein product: CASSGGEVPIEQFF.

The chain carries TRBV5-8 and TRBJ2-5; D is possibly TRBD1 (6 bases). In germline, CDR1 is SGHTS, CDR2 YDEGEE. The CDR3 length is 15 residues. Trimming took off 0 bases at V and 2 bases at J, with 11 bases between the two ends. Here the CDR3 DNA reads TGTGCCAGCAGCTTGGAGCAGGGGACACAAGAGACCCAGTACTTC. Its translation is CASSLEQGTQETQYF.

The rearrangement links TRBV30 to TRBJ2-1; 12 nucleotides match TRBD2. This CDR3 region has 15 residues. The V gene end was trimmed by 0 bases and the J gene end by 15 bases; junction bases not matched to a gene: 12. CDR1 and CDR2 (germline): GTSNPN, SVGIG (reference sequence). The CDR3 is CAWSVQASGRDRLFF. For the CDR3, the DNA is TGTGCCTGGAGTGTACAGGCTAGCGGGAGGGATAGGCTGTTCTTC.

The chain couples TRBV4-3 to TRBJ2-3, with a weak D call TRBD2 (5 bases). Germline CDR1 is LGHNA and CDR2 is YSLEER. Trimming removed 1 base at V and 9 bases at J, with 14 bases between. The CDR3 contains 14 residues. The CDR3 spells CASSQAWEFGTQYF. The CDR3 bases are TGCGCCAGCAGCCAAGCATGGGAGTTTGGGACGCAGTATTTT.

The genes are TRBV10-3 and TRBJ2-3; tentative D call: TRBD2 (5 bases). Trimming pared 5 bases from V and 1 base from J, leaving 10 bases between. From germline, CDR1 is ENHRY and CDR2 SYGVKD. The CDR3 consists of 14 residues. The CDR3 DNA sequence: TGTGCCATCAGTAGCTTGCGGGGCACAGATACGCAGTATTTT. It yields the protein CAISSLRGTDTQYF.

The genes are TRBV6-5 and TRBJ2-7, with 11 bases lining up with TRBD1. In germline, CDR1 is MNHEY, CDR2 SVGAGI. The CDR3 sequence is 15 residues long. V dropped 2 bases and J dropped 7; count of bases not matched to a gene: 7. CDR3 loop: CASSYRDRGVGEQYF. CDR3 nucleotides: TGTGCCAGCAGTTACCGGGACAGGGGGGTGGGGGAGCAGTACTTC.

The CDR3 region has the DNA TGTGCCAGCAGCCGTTTGGAGGGGGCCAATCAGCCCCAGCATTTT. Translation: CASSRLEGANQPQHF. This chain links TRBV6-5 with TRBJ1-5, with 7 positions matching TRBD1. CDR3 size: 15 residues. V lost 6 bases to trimming and J lost 3 bases; unmatched junction nucleotides: 8. The germline CDR1 and CDR2 sequences are MNHEY and SVGAGI.

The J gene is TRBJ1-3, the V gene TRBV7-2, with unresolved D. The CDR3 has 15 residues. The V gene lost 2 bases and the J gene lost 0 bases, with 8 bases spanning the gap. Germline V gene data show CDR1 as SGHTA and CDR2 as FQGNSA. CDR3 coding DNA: TGTGCCAGCAGCTTAATGGGCCGCTCTGGAAACACCATATATTTT. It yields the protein CASSLMGRSGNTIYF.

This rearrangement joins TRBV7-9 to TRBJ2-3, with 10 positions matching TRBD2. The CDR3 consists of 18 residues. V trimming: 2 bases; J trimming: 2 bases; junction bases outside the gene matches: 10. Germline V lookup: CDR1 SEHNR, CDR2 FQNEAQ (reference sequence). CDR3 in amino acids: CASSLSIASGGHTDTQYF. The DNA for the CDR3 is TGTGCCAGCAGCTTATCGATTGCTAGCGGGGGCCACACAGATACGCAGTATTTT.

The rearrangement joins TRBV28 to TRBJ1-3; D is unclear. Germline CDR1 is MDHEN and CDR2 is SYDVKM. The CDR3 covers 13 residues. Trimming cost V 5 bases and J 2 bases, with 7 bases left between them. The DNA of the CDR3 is TGTGCCAGCAGTCACAGCACTGGAAACACCATATATTTT. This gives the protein CASSHSTGNTIYF.

CDR3 sequence: CASSDMLAGGPRELFF. The CDR3 DNA sequence: TGTGCCAGCAGTGACATGTTAGCGGGAGGGCCTCGGGAGCTGTTTTTT. The chain has TRBV6-1 and TRBJ2-2; 11 nucleotides match TRBD2. Germline V gives CDR1 MNHNS, CDR2 SASEGT. This CDR3 has 16 amino acids. The V segment lost 3 bases and the J segment 9 bases; nucleotides outside the gene matches: 9.

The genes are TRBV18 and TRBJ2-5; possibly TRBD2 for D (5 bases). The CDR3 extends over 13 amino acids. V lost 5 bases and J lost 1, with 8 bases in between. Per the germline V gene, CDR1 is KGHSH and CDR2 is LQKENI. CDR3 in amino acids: CASSLDFQETQYF. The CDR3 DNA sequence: TGTGCCAGCTCATTGGACTTCCAAGAGACCCAGTACTTC.

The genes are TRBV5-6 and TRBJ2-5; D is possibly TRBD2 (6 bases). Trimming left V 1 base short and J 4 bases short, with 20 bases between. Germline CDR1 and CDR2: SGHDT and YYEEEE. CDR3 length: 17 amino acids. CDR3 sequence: CASSLLRAGISSETQYF. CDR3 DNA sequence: TGTGCCAGCAGCTTGTTGAGGGCGGGAATTTCGTCAGAGACCCAGTACTTC. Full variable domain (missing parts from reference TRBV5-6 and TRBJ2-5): DAGVTQSPTHLIKTRGQQVTLRCSPKSGHDTVSWYQQALGQGPQFIFQYYEEEERQRGNFPDRFSGHQFPNYSSELNVNALLLGDSALYLCASSLLRAGISSETQYFGPGTRLLVL.